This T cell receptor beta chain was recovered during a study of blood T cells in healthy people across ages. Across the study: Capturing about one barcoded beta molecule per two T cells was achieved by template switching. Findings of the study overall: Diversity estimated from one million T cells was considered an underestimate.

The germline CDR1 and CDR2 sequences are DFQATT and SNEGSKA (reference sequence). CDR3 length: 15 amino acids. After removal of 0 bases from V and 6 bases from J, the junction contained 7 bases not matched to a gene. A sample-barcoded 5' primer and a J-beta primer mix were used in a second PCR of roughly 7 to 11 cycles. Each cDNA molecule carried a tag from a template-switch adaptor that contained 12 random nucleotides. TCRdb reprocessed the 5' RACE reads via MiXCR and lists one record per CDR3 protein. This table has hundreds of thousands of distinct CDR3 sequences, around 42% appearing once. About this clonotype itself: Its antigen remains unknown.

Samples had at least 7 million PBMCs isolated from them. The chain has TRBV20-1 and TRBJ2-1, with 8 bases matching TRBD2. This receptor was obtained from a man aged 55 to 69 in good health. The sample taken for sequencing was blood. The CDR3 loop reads CSARESGLAVNEQFF. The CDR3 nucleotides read TGCAGTGCTAGAGAGTCAGGACTAGCTGTCAATGAGCAGTTCTTC.